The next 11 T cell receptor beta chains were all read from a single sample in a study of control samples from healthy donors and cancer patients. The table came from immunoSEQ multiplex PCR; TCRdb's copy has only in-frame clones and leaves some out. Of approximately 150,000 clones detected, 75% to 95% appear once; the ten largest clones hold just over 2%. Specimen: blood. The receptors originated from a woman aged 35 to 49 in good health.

The CDR3 spells CASSWVGTVATDTQYF. As DNA, the CDR3 is TGTGCCAGCAGTTGGGTCGGGACAGTCGCCACAGATACGCAGTATTTT. The chain joins TRBV27 to TRBJ2-3, with 7 bases lining up with TRBD1. V lost 4 bases, J lost 2 bases, and 9 bases stayed unmatched. Germline CDR1 MNHEY, CDR2 SMNVEV (reference sequence). There are 16 residues in the CDR3.

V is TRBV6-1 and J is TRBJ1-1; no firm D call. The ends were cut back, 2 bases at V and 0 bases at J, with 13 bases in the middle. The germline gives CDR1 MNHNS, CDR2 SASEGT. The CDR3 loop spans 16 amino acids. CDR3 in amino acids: CASSESLSRLNTEAFF. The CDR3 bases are TGTGCCAGCAGTGAATCTTTGAGCAGACTGAACACTGAAGCTTTCTTT.

The CDR3 sequence is CASSLSLRWNTEAFF. In nucleotides, the CDR3 is TGTGCCAGCAGCTTAAGTTTACGGTGGAACACTGAAGCTTTCTTT. The V call is TRBV7-9, the J call TRBJ1-1; D gene ambiguous. CDR3 length: 15 residues. Germline V gene sequence: CDR1 SEHNR, CDR2 FQNEAQ (reference sequence). Trimming left V 2 bases short and J 1 base short, with 11 bases between.

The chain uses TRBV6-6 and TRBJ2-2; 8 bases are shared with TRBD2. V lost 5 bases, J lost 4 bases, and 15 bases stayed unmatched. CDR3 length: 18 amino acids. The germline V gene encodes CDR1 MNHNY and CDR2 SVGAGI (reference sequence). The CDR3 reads CASSPSGGGLLFTGELFF. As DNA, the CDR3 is TGTGCCAGCAGTCCCTCGGGCGGGGGGCTACTATTCACCGGGGAGCTGTTTTTT.

The CDR3 spells CASSPDGELFF. The CDR3 nucleotides read TGTGCCAGCAGCCCCGACGGGGAGCTGTTTTTT. The V and J genes are TRBV5-8 and TRBJ2-2, with D unclear. Between the trimmed V and J ends, which lost 4 bases and 7 bases, there was a span of 5 bases. The CDR3 contains 11 residues. From germline, CDR1 is SGHTS and CDR2 YDEGEE. The full variable domain, its missing parts supplied by reference TRBV5-8 and TRBJ2-2, is EAGVTQSPTHLIKTRGQQATLRCSPISGHTSVYWYQQALGLGLQFLLWYDEGEERNRGNFPPRFSGRQFPNYSSELNVNALELEDSALYLCASSPDGELFFGEGSRLTVL.

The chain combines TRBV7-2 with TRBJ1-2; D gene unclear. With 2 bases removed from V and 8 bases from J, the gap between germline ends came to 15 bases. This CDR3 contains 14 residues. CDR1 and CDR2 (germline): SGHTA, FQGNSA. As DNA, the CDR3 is TGTGCCAGCAGCTTAAGTGAGGCCAGTTTAGGCTACACCTTC. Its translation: CASSLSEASLGYTF.

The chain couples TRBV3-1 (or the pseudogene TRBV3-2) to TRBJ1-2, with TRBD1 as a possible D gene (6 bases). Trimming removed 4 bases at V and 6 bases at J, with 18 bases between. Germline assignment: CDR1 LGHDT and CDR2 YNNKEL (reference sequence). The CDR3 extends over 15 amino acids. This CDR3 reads CASSPTKQGWNGYTF. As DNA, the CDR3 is TGTGCCAGCAGCCCAACGAAACAGGGTTGGAATGGCTACACCTTC.

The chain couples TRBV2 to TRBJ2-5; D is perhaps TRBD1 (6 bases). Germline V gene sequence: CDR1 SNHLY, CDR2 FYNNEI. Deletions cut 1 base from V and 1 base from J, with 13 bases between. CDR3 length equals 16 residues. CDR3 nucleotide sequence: TGTGCCAGCAGTGAAGGTCCAGGGGCATTCCAAGAGACCCAGTACTTC. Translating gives CASSEGPGAFQETQYF.

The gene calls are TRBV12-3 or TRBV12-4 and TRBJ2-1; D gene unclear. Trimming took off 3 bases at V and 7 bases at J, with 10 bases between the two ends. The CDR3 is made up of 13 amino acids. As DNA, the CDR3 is TGTGCCAGCAGTTTCCCGCCCGATAATGAGCAGTTCTTC. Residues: CASSFPPDNEQFF.

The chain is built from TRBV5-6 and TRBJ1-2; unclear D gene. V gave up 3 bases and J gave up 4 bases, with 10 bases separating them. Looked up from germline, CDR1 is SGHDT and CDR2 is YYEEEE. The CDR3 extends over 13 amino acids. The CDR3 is CASSSRVFYGYTF. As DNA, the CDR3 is TGTGCCAGCAGCTCCCGTGTTTTCTATGGCTACACCTTC.

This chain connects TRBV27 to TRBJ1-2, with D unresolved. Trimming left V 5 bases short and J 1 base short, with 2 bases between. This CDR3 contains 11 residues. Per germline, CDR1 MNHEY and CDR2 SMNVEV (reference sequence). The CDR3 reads CASSDNYGYTF. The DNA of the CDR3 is TGTGCCAGCAGTGATAACTATGGCTACACCTTC.